These 14 T cell receptor beta chains share one sample of origin, sequenced in a study of OX40 agonist ivuxolimab in advanced cancers. Method: immunoSEQ multiplex PCR; TCRdb's copy keeps in-frame clones and lacks some. The sample contains tens of thousands of clones, roughly four fifths of which appear only once. The input for sequencing was CD4+ or CD8+ T cells sorted from blood, taken in a trial of the OX40 agonist ivuxolimab. All receptors derive from an adult with an advanced solid tumor such as melanoma, head and neck, liver or kidney cancer.

The chain carries TRBV14 and TRBJ2-6; no reliable D call. The V and J ends lost 4 bases and 1 base respectively, with 2 bases between them. Germline V CDR1 and CDR2: SGHDN, FVKESK. This CDR3 comprises 13 residues. The chain's CDR3 is CASSLSGANVLTF. The CDR3 DNA is TGTGCCAGCAGCCTATCTGGGGCCAACGTCCTGACTTTC.

The chain uses TRBV6-5 and TRBJ1-2; D is unclear. Trimming left V 9 bases short and J 6 bases short, with 8 bases between. This CDR3 has 10 amino acids. Looked up from germline, CDR1 is MNHEY and CDR2 is SVGAGI. CDR3 nucleotides: TGTGCCAGTCTTCGTAATGGCTACACCTTC. It specifies CASLRNGYTF.

The chain is built from TRBV2 and TRBJ2-5; possibly TRBD2 for D (5 bases). Per the germline V gene, CDR1 is SNHLY and CDR2 is FYNNEI. The CDR3 consists of 11 residues. V lost 10 bases to trimming and J lost 5 bases, with 11 bases between them. Written as DNA, the CDR3 is TGTGCCAACGGCCGAGGGGAGACCCAGTACTTC. Translated, it gives CANGRGETQYF.

This rearrangement joins TRBV6-1 to TRBJ2-3, with TRBD1 matching over 7 bases. This CDR3 spans 15 amino acids. V dropped 10 bases and J dropped 1; count of bases not matched to a gene: 11. Per the germline V gene, CDR1 is MNHNS and CDR2 is SASEGT. The CDR3 sequence is CATLQGWIGTDTQYF. The CDR3 DNA reads TGTGCCACCCTACAGGGGTGGATTGGCACAGATACGCAGTATTTT.

The rearrangement uses TRBV6-6 and TRBJ2-1; D is uncertain. The CDR3 is 12 residues long. V dropped 0 bases and J dropped 9 bases, with 6 bases sitting between them. Per the germline V gene, CDR1 is MNHNY and CDR2 is SVGAGI (reference sequence). CDR3 nucleotides: TGTGCCAGCAGTTACTCGAGGATTGAGCAGTTCTTC. Translation: CASSYSRIEQFF.

The rearrangement joins TRBV4-2 to TRBJ1-5; TRBD1 is a possible D gene (5 bases). In germline, CDR1 is LGHNA, CDR2 YNFKEQ. This CDR3 region has 15 residues. The V and J ends lost 8 bases and 5 bases respectively, with 19 bases between them. The CDR3 DNA sequence: TGTGCCAGCTCGCCCAGGCAGGGACCACATCAGCCCCAGCATTTT. This translates into CASSPRQGPHQPQHF.

The rearrangement joins TRBV5-1 to TRBJ2-1; 10 nucleotides agree with TRBD2. Trimming removed 2 bases from V and 4 bases from J; junction bases left unmatched: 9. The CDR3 covers 17 residues. Per the germline V gene, CDR1 is SGHRS and CDR2 is YFSETQ. CDR3 sequence reads: CASSLRLAGVTYNEQFF. The CDR3 nucleotides are TGCGCCAGCAGCTTACGGCTAGCGGGAGTTACGTACAATGAGCAGTTCTTC.

The J gene is TRBJ2-7, the V gene TRBV28, with no clear D. Germline V gene lookup returns CDR1 MDHEN and CDR2 SYDVKM. V was clipped by 6 bases and J by 2 bases, with 8 bases between them. The CDR3 is 12 residues long. CDR3 loop: CASRAGAYEQYF. The CDR3 DNA follows: TGTGCCAGCAGGGCAGGAGCCTACGAGCAGTACTTC.

This clone appeared a single time. This chain connects TRBV6-5 to TRBJ1-2, with D possibly being TRBD1 (5 bases). V lost 0 bases, J lost 4 bases, and 12 bases lay in between. Germline V gene sequence: CDR1 MNHEY, CDR2 SVGAGI. This CDR3 has 15 amino acids. CDR3 coding DNA: TGTGCCAGCAGTTACTCGGGGGGGAGGAGCTATGGCTACACCTTC. Its protein product is CASSYSGGRSYGYTF.

The V gene is TRBV6-1, the J gene TRBJ2-5; D gene ambiguous. Germline lookup yields CDR1 MNHNS and CDR2 SASEGT. The V end was cut by 4 bases, the J end by 2 bases, with 14 bases between. The CDR3 extends over 15 amino acids. CDR3 loop: CASSANGQVQETQYF. As DNA, the CDR3 is TGTGCCAGCAGTGCGAACGGGCAGGTTCAAGAGACCCAGTACTTC.

A single count supports this clone. The gene calls are TRBV6-5 and TRBJ2-7; D may be TRBD1 (5 bases). Germline V lookup: CDR1 MNHEY, CDR2 SVGAGI. Trimming took off 5 bases at V and 0 bases at J, with 14 bases between the two ends. This CDR3 is 15 amino acids long. This CDR3 is CASSRSRVVSYEQYF. DNA of the CDR3: TGTGCCAGCAGTAGATCCAGGGTGGTCTCCTACGAGCAGTACTTC.

The chain recombines TRBV5-5 with TRBJ2-3, with D possibly matching TRBD1 (5 bases). Trimming took off 0 bases at V and 2 bases at J, with 10 bases between the two ends. The germline V gene encodes CDR1 SGHKS and CDR2 YYEKEE (reference sequence). The length of the CDR3 is 15 residues. This chain's CDR3 is CASSLAGLDTDTQYF. DNA of the CDR3: TGTGCCAGCAGCTTGGCAGGGCTAGACACAGATACGCAGTATTTT.

This chain links TRBV7-2 with TRBJ1-4; a weak D match, TRBD1 (5 bases). This CDR3 spans 15 amino acids. The V and J ends lost 5 bases and 4 bases respectively, with 14 bases between them. Germline CDR1 and CDR2: SGHTA and FQGNSA. The CDR3 sequence is CASSPTGLFNEKLFF. The DNA of the CDR3 is TGTGCCAGCAGCCCGACGGGACTGTTTAATGAAAAACTGTTTTTT.

J is TRBJ1-2 and V is TRBV6-5, with 7 bases aligning to TRBD1. Germline CDR1 reads MNHEY; CDR2 reads SVGAGI. The J segment lost 2 bases and the V segment lost 5 bases, leaving 8 bases of the junction unmatched. The CDR3 covers 15 residues. The CDR3 DNA reads TGTGCCAGCAGTCTAGACCCGGGACAGAACTATGGCTACACCTTC. It codes for CASSLDPGQNYGYTF.